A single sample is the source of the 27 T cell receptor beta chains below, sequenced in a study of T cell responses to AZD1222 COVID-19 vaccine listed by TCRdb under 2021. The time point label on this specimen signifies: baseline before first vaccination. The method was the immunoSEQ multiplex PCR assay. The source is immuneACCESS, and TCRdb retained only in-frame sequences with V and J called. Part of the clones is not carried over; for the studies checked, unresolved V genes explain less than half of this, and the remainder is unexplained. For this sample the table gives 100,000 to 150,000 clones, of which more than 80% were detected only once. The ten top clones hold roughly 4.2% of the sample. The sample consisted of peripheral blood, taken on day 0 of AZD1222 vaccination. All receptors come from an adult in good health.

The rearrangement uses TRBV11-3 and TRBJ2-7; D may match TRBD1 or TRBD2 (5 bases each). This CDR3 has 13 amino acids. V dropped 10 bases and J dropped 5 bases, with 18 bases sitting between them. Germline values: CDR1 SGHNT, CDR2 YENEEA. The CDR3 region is CATSTGAGNEQYF. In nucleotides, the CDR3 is TGTGCCACCTCCACCGGGGCTGGAAACGAGCAGTACTTC.

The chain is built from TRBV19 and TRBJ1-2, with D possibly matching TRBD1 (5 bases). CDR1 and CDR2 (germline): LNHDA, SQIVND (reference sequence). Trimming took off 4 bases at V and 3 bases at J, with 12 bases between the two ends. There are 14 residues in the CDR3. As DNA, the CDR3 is TGTGCCAGTAGTAAGACAGCGGGATACTATGGCTACACCTTC. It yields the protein CASSKTAGYYGYTF.

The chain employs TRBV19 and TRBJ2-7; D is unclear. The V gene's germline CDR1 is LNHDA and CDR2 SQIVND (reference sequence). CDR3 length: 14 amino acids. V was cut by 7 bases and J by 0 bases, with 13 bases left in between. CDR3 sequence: CASKWSGDSYEQYF. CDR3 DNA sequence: TGTGCCAGTAAGTGGTCAGGCGACTCCTACGAGCAGTACTTC.

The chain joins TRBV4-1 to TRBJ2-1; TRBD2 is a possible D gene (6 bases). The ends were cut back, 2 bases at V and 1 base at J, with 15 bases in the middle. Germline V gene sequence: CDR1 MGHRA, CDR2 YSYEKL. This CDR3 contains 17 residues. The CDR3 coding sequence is TGCGCCAGCAGCCAATGGGGCGGGATGGGGTCCTACAATGAGCAGTTCTTC. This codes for CASSQWGGMGSYNEQFF.

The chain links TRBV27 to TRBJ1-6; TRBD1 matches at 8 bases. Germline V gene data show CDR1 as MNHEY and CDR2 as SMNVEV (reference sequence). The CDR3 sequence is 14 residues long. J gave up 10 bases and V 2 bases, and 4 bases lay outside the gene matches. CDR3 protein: CASSLGRGPSPLHF. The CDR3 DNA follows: TGTGCCAGCAGTTTAGGCAGGGGGCCCTCACCCCTCCACTTT.

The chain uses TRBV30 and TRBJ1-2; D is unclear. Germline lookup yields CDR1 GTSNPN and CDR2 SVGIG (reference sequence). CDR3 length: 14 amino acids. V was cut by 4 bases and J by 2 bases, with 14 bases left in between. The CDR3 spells CAWIRVPSNYGYTF. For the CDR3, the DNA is TGTGCCTGGATTAGGGTGCCGTCAAACTATGGCTACACCTTC.

CDR3 region: CAWSADTSGRAYEQYF. CDR3 bases: TGTGCCTGGAGTGCTGACACTAGCGGGAGGGCCTACGAGCAGTACTTC. The V call is TRBV30, the J call TRBJ2-7; TRBD2 matches at 13 bases. CDR1 and CDR2 (germline): GTSNPN, SVGIG (reference sequence). The CDR3 contains 16 residues. The V segment lost 1 base and the J segment 2 bases; nucleotides outside the gene matches: 5.

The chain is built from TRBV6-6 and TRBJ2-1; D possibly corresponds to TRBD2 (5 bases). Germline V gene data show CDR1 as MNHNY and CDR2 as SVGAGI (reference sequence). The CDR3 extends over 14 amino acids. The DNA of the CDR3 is TGTCTAACATCGAGGGAGAGACGATACAATGAGCAGTTCTTC. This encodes CLTSRERRYNEQFF.

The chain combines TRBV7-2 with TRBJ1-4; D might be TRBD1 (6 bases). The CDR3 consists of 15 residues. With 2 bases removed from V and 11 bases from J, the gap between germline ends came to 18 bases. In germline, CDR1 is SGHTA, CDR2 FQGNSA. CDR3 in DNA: TGTGCCAGCAGCTTACAAGGGGGGGTTACGGAGAAACTGTTTTTT. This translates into CASSLQGGVTEKLFF.

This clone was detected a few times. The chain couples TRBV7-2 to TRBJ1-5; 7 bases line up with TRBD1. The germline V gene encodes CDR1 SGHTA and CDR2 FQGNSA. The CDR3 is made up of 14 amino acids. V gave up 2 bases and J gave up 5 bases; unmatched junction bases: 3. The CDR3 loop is CASSLQGGDQPQHF. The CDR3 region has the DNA TGTGCCAGCAGCTTACAGGGGGGGGATCAGCCCCAGCATTTT.

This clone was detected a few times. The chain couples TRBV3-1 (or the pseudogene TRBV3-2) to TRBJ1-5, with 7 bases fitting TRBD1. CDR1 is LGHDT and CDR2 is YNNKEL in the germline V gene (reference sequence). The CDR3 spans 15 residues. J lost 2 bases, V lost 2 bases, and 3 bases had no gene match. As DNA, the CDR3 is TGTGCCAGCAGCCAAACAGGGGTAGGCAATCAGCCCCAGCATTTT. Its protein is CASSQTGVGNQPQHF.

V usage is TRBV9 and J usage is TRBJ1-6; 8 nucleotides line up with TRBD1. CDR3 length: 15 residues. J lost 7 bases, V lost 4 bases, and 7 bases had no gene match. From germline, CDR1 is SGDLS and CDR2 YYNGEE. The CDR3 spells CASSTGQGGNSPLHF. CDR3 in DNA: TGTGCCAGCAGCACTGGACAGGGCGGGAATTCACCCCTCCACTTT.

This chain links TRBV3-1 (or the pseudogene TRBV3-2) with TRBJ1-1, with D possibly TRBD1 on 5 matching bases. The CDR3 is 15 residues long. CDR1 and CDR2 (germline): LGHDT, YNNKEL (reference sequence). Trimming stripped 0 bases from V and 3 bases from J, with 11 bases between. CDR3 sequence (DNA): TGTGCCAGCAGCCAAGAGGGTCGGGGGTACACTGAAGCTTTCTTT. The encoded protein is CASSQEGRGYTEAFF.

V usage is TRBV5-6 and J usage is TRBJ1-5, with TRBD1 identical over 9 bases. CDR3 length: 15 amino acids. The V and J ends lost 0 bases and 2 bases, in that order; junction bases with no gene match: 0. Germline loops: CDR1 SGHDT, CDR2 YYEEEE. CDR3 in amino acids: CASSLGDRGNQPQHF. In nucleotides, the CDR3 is TGTGCCAGCAGCTTGGGGGACAGGGGCAATCAGCCCCAGCATTTT.

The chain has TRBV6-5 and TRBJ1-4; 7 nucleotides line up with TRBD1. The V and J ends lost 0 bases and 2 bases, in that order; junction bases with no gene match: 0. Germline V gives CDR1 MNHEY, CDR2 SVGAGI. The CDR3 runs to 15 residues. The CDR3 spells CASSYSGQTNEKLFF. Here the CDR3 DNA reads TGTGCCAGCAGTTACTCGGGACAGACTAATGAAAAACTGTTTTTT.

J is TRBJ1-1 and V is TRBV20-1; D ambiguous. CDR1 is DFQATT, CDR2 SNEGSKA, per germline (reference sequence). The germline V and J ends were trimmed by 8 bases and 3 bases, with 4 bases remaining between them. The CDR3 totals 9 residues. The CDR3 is CSPDTEAFF. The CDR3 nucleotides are TGCAGTCCGGACACTGAAGCTTTCTTT.

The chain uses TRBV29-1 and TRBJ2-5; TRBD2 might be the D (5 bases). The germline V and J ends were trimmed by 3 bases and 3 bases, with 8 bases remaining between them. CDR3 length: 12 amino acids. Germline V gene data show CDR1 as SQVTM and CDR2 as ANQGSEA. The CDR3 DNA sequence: TGCAGCGTTGAGACCGGGGAAGAGACCCAGTACTTC. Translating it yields CSVETGEETQYF. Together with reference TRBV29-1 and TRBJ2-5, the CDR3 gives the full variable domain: SAVISQKPSRDICQRGTSLTIQCQVDSQVTMMFWYRQQPGQSLTLIATANQGSEATYESGFVIDKFPISRPNLTFSTLTVSNMSPEDSSIYLCSVETGEETQYFGPGTRLLVL.

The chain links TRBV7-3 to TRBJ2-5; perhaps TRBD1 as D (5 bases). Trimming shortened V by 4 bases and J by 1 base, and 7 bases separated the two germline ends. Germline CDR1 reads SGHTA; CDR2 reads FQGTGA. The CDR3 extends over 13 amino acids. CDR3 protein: CASSSGPQETQYF. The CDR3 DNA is TGTGCCAGCAGCTCAGGGCCCCAAGAGACCCAGTACTTC.

CDR3 coding DNA: TGTGCCACCAGTGTGGAGGAGTACACAGATACGCAGTATTTT. It specifies CATSVEEYTDTQYF. The chain employs TRBV24-1 and TRBJ2-3, with TRBD2 as a possible D gene (5 bases). The CDR3 is 14 amino acids. The V end was cut by 5 bases, the J end by 2 bases, with 10 bases between. In germline, CDR1 is KGHDR, CDR2 SFDVKD.

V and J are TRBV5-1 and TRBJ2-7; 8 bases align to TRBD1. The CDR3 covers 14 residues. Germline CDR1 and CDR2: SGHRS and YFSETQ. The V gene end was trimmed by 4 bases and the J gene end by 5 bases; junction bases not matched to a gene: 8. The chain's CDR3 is CASSPGQGVNEQYF. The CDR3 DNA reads TGCGCCAGCAGCCCCGGACAGGGTGTTAACGAGCAGTACTTC.

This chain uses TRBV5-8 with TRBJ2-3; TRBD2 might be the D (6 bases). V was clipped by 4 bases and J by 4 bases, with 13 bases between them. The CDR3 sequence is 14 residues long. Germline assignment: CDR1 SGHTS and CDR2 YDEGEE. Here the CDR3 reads CASSQEGYADTQYF. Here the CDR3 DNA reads TGTGCCAGCAGCCAGGAGGGTTACGCAGATACGCAGTATTTT. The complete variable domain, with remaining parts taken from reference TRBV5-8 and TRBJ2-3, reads EAGVTQSPTHLIKTRGQQATLRCSPISGHTSVYWYQQALGLGLQFLLWYDEGEERNRGNFPPRFSGRQFPNYSSELNVNALELEDSALYLCASSQEGYADTQYFGPGTRLTVL.

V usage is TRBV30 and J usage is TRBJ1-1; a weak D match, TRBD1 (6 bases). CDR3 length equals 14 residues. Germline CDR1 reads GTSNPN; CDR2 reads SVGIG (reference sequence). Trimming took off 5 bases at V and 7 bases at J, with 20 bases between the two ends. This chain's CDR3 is CAWYDWLQGSEAFF. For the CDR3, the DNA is TGTGCCTGGTACGATTGGCTCCAGGGGAGTGAAGCTTTCTTT. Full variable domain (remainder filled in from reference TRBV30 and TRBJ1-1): SQTIHQWPATLVQPVGSPLSLECTVEGTSNPNLYWYRQAAGRGLQLLFYSVGIGQISSEVPQNLSASRPQDRQFILSSKKLLLSDSGFYLCAWYDWLQGSEAFFGQGTRLTVV.

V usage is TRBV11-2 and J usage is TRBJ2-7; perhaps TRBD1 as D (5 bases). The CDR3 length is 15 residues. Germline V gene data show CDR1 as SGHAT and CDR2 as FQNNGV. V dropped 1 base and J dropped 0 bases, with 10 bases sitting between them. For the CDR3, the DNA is TGTGCCAGCAGCTTAGTGATGGACAACTCCTACGAGCAGTACTTC. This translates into CASSLVMDNSYEQYF.

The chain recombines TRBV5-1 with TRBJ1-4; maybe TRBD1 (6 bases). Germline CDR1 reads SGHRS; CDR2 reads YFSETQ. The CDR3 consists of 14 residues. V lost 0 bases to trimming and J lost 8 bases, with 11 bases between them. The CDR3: CASSLVLRGEKLFF. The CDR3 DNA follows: TGCGCCAGCAGCTTGGTTCTTAGGGGGGAAAAACTGTTTTTT.

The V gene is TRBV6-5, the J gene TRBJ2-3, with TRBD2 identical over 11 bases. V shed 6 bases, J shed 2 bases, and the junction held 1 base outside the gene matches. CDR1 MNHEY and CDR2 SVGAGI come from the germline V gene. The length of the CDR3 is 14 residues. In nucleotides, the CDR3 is TGTGCCAGCAGACTAGCGGGGGACACAGATACGCAGTATTTT. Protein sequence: CASRLAGDTDTQYF.

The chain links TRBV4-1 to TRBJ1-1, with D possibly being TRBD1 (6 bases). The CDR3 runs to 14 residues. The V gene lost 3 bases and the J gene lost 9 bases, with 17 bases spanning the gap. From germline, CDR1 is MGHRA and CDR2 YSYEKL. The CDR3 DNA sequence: TGCGCCAGCAGCCAGACCAGATGGGACATGAAAGCTTTCTTT. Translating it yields CASSQTRWDMKAFF.

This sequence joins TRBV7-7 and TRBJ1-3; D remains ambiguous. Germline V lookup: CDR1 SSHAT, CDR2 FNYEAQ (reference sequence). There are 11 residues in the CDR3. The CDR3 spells CATGSGNTIYF. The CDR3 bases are TGTGCTACGGGATCTGGAAACACCATATATTTT.